This T cell receptor (beta chain) stems from a study of shared clonotypes between healthy human individuals. TCRdb's copy holds only in-frame clones and misses some; the assay was immunoSEQ multiplex PCR. Of approximately 2,300,000 clones in the sample, 85% to 95% were seen once. About this clone: Its antigen is currently unknown.

Study results and limitations: Larger estimated richness was generally seen in naive subsets than in memory subsets.

This receptor was taken from a man between 18 and 35 years old in good health. Some clones in this sample may be carry-over from other donors' samples. The sequencing input was naive CD4+ T cells from PBMCs. Subset defined: CD45RA+ positively selected.

CDR3 sequence reads: CASSLQLDTEAFF. CDR3 coding DNA: TGCGCCAGCAGCTTACAACTGGACACTGAAGCTTTCTTT. The chain carries TRBV5-1 and TRBJ1-1; D ambiguous. Looked up from germline, CDR1 is SGHRS and CDR2 is YFSETQ. The CDR3 totals 13 residues. V lost 2 bases, J lost 3 bases, and 8 bases lay in between.